The T cell receptor beta chain under discussion was sequenced for a study of regulatory T cells in long-lasting Graves disease. Findings and caveats of the study: Possibly, accuracy suffered from the small sample size.

Time point denoted: newly diagnosed GD, antithyroid drugs for less than 3 months. RNA from PBMCs was the source of the TCR library. The source of the patients was an endocrinology department in Xi'an, China. With iRepertoire HTBI primers and Arm-PCR of CDR3 regions, TCR beta libraries were built. TCRdb re-derived calls from the multiplex PCR reads in MiXCR, one entry per CDR3 protein. The data contain 350,000 to 400,000 distinct CDR3 sequences, around 15% of them singletons. This clonotype showed up many times. Its antigen is unidentified. The same sample was also studied in work on T cells in Graves' hyperthyroidism and ophthalmopathy. That report notes: Median prediction lead before ophthalmopathy onset was 5 to 7 months with the model.

The source was peripheral blood mononuclear cells (PBMCs), collected at new diagnosis, from a patient treated with antithyroid drugs. The origin of this receptor is a woman between 18 and 29 years old with Graves disease.

CDR3 nucleotides: TGTGCCAGCAGCCAAGTAGGGGAGGCCACTGAAGCTTTCTTT. This codes for CASSQVGEATEAFF. The V and J genes are TRBV3-1 and TRBJ1-1, with a possible D match to TRBD1 (5 bases). Germline loops: CDR1 LGHDT, CDR2 YNNKEL (reference sequence). The CDR3 extends over 14 amino acids. The germline V and J ends were trimmed by 1 base and 4 bases, with 10 bases remaining between them.